This TCR beta chain was found in a study of a mutant IDH1 vaccine in newly diagnosed glioma (dated by TCRdb to the early 2020s). General notes on the study: Of the 30 to 35 patients who were treated, around 62% were male and approximately 40% were female, and the mean age was roughly 40 years. Before enrollment, most patients had been given radiochemotherapy with temozolomide as standard therapy, while the rest had received either radiotherapy alone or temozolomide alone. Six visits were used for peripheral blood collection: V03 (baseline), V05, V07, V10, V12 and V13. Longitudinal TCRB deep sequencing was done for 25 to 30 treated patients, wherever samples were available for exploratory analyses.

The library was made by the immunoSEQ multiplex PCR assay. Following the manufacturer's protocol, the hsTCRB Kit was used to amplify rearranged TCR beta chain sequences. An Illumina MiSeq was used to sequence the TCRB libraries. On the authors' methods: The kit vendor's proprietary platform handled demultiplexing, trimming and gene mapping. The clones in this table, taken by TCRdb from immuneACCESS, are in-frame only. Not every clone is retained; where verified, under half of the shortfall comes from an unresolved V gene, and the cause of the rest is unknown. D and trimming were read from the DNA, whereas the V and J calls and clone size are those reported in that table. Recorded for this sample are over 75,000 clones; roughly 77% of them occurred a single time. The top ten clones comprise 7.5% of the sample. CDR1 and CDR2, per the germline V gene, are MDHEN and SYDVKM. The CDR3 sequence holds 16 residues, the cysteine and phenylalanine included. Only CDR3 DNA remains: 48 bases, in frame from the first base. Trimming accounts for 5 bases at V and 6 bases at J, while the number of junction bases matched to no gene is 13.

The time point label for this specimen denotes: baseline, week 1 (first vaccination visit). In light of the paper, this sample's treatment or condition label describes: pre-vaccination baseline after standard-of-care therapy. Newly diagnosed WHO grade 3 or 4 IDH1-mutant astrocytomas showing loss of nuclear ATRX were present in the donors. The samples were drawn from NOA16, a multicentre, single-arm, open-label phase I trial in Germany that tested a mutant IDH1 peptide vaccine in humans for the first time. Visit V03 blood draws served as the baseline sample for immunogenicity testing. The DNeasy Blood and Tissue Kit was used to extract genomic DNA from EDTA blood for TCRB sequencing. Notes on this clone: Its antigen is unknown. One base away there is no much larger clone; base qualities are not given.

Results the study describes overall, beyond this receptor: The authors stated that sample limitations prevented analyses of patient blood samples from being reproduced. PBMC samples for TCRB deep sequencing were selected based on availability. Across multiple MHC alleles, vaccine-induced immune responses were seen in nearly 95% of patients. No apparent relationship was observed between pseudoprogression and alterations in the top peripheral T cell clonotypes detected by TCRB sequencing.

This TCR derives from a man in his forties or fifties with glioma. The chain uses TRBV28 and TRBJ2-4, and 7 junction bases match TRBD2. The sample in question was PBMCs, obtained from a glioma patient treated with radiotherapy, temozolomide or both. The nucleotides are TGTGCCAGCAGTCCTCCCGGGGGAGGGATAGGAAACATTCAGTACTTC. It codes for CASSPPGGGIGNIQYF.